Listed here are 19 T cell receptor beta chains from one sample, sequenced in a study of shared clonotypes between healthy human individuals. Only in-frame clones appear in the TCRdb table, and some are missing; sequencing was by immunoSEQ multiplex PCR. The sample has under 2,500,000 clones; approximately 94% are singletons. Material: naive CD4+ T cells sorted from blood. Noted subset: CD45RA+ positively selected. These TCRs come from a young man in good health.

The CDR3 region is CASSNDRVPGSYEQYF. DNA of the CDR3: TGTGCCAGCAGCAACGACCGGGTCCCCGGATCCTACGAGCAGTACTTC. The chain joins TRBV7-9 to TRBJ2-7; D is undetermined. CDR1 and CDR2 (germline): SEHNR, FQNEAQ (reference sequence). V was clipped by 5 bases and J by 1 base, with 18 bases between them. The CDR3 loop spans 16 amino acids.

The rearrangement links TRBV28 to TRBJ1-2; TRBD1 agrees at 8 bases. CDR3 length: 15 amino acids. The V gene's germline CDR1 is MDHEN and CDR2 SYDVKM. J lost 5 bases, V lost 2 bases, and 7 bases had no gene match. CDR3 protein: CASSLRDRRSYGYTF. In DNA form, the CDR3 reads TGTGCCAGCAGTTTAAGGGACAGGAGGTCTTATGGCTACACCTTC.

The J gene is TRBJ1-2, the V gene TRBV30; perhaps TRBD1 as D (5 bases). The CDR3 has 13 residues. V was pared by 4 bases and J by 9 bases, with 18 bases between. Looked up from germline, CDR1 is GTSNPN and CDR2 is SVGIG (reference sequence). In DNA form, the CDR3 reads TGTGCCTGGACCTTGGGGCGGATGAGTAGCTACACCTTC. Its protein product is CAWTLGRMSSYTF.

This chain connects TRBV5-4 to TRBJ2-3; 7 nucleotides line up with TRBD1. CDR3 length equals 15 residues. Germline assignment: CDR1 SGHNT and CDR2 YYREEE (reference sequence). V lost 4 bases, J lost 5 bases, and 10 bases stayed unmatched. As DNA, the CDR3 is TGTGCCAGCAGCCAGACAGGGTTCCGTGAAGATACGCAGTATTTT. It translates to CASSQTGFREDTQYF.

J is TRBJ2-3 and V is TRBV29-1; D is perhaps TRBD1 (6 bases). CDR1 and CDR2 (germline): SQVTM, ANQGSEA. V was trimmed by 5 bases and J by 0 bases, leaving 12 bases between them. This CDR3 spans 14 amino acids. The CDR3 is CSVMGAASTDTQYF. The CDR3 DNA is TGCAGCGTTATGGGGGCCGCTAGCACAGATACGCAGTATTTT.

With respect to this clone: Other nucleotide sequences in the sample specify the same CDR3. The chain recombines TRBV5-1 with TRBJ2-3; 8 bases are a match to TRBD2. V was clipped by 4 bases and J by 0 bases; unmatched bases: 7. Germline V gene data show CDR1 as SGHRS and CDR2 as YFSETQ. The CDR3 totals 16 residues. The CDR3 DNA reads as TGCGCCAGCAGCGGTCGCACTAGCGGAAGCACAGATACGCAGTATTTT. Its translation is CASSGRTSGSTDTQYF.

This clone showed up just once. The rearrangement joins TRBV29-1 to TRBJ1-3; D not resolved. Per the germline V gene, CDR1 is SQVTM and CDR2 is ANQGSEA. Trimming took off 6 bases at V and 0 bases at J, with 15 bases between the two ends. CDR3 size: 15 residues. CDR3 bases: TGCAGCGTGTACGCCTCCGGGAGCTCTGGAAACACCATATATTTT. It specifies CSVYASGSSGNTIYF.

The chain carries TRBV7-2 and TRBJ2-3, with D tentatively TRBD1 or TRBD2 (5 bases each). Germline CDR1 and CDR2: SGHTA and FQGNSA. There are 15 residues in the CDR3. The V end lost 6 bases, the J end lost 0 bases, and 13 bases lay between the germline ends. CDR3: CASSAGTASTDTQYF. In DNA, the CDR3 is TGTGCCAGCAGTGCCGGGACGGCGAGCACAGATACGCAGTATTTT.

This clone was found a few times. The V and J genes are TRBV4-1 and TRBJ1-2, with 9 bases fitting TRBD1. The CDR3 length is 16 residues. Per the germline V gene, CDR1 is MGHRA and CDR2 is YSYEKL. V dropped 3 bases and J dropped 3; count of bases not matched to a gene: 8. The CDR3 region is CASSQSGTGTDYGYTF. The CDR3 bases are TGCGCCAGCAGCCAGTCCGGGACAGGGACTGACTATGGCTACACCTTC.

The chain recombines TRBV11-2 with TRBJ2-5, with D possibly being TRBD1 (5 bases). V lost 2 bases and J 8 bases, leaving 12 bases between the germline ends. CDR3 length equals 13 residues. CDR1 SGHAT and CDR2 FQNNGV come from the germline V gene. This CDR3 reads CASSLPGSSTQYF. The CDR3, as DNA: TGTGCCAGCAGCTTACCAGGGTCTAGTACCCAGTACTTC.

This clone was seen more than once but under ten times. The rearrangement links TRBV6-6 to TRBJ2-3; D gene ambiguous. Looked up from germline, CDR1 is MNHNY and CDR2 is SVGAGI (reference sequence). CDR3 length: 11 amino acids. V was clipped by 2 bases and J by 6 bases, with 3 bases between them. The CDR3: CASSYEDTQYF. The CDR3 DNA is TGTGCCAGCAGTTACGAGGATACGCAGTATTTT.

This sequence joins TRBV5-6 and TRBJ1-4, with TRBD1 as a possible D gene (6 bases). The CDR3 extends over 14 amino acids. Germline V gene sequence: CDR1 SGHDT, CDR2 YYEEEE. Trimming shortened V by 2 bases and J by 7 bases, and 12 bases separated the two germline ends. The CDR3 is CASSFGQWGEKLFF. CDR3 nucleotides: TGTGCCAGCAGCTTCGGACAGTGGGGTGAAAAACTGTTTTTT.

V usage is TRBV18 and J usage is TRBJ1-5; 8 nucleotides match TRBD1. Germline CDR1 is KGHSH and CDR2 is LQKENI. Trimming cost V 3 bases and J 9 bases; bases outside gene matches: 7. CDR3 length: 14 residues. CDR3: CASSPPGQVGPQHF. The CDR3 DNA reads TGTGCCAGCTCACCCCCGGGACAGGTAGGGCCCCAGCATTTT.

The V and J genes are TRBV10-2 and TRBJ1-1; D gene uncertain. V dropped 0 bases and J dropped 8 bases, with 4 bases sitting between them. The V gene's germline CDR1 is WSHSY and CDR2 SAAADI. This CDR3 contains 11 residues. In nucleotides, the CDR3 is TGCGCCAGCAGTGAGTCTTCCGAAGCTTTCTTT. It codes for CASSESSEAFF.

Comments on this clone: The sample contains more than one DNA sequence encoding this CDR3. The V call is TRBV19, the J call TRBJ1-6; D uncertain. The CDR3 is 12 residues long. The V and J ends lost 0 bases and 10 bases respectively, with 4 bases between them. Germline V gives CDR1 LNHDA, CDR2 SQIVND (reference sequence). The CDR3 nucleotides read TGTGCCAGTAGTATAGAGGGGTCACCCCTCCACTTT. As protein: CASSIEGSPLHF.

The chain employs TRBV5-1 and TRBJ2-5, with D unresolved. Trimming took off 0 bases at V and 5 bases at J, with 11 bases between the two ends. The germline gives CDR1 SGHRS, CDR2 YFSETQ. The CDR3 consists of 14 residues. CDR3 residues: CASSLGPNEETQYF. CDR3 sequence (DNA): TGCGCCAGCAGCTTGGGTCCAAACGAGGAGACCCAGTACTTC.

The chain uses TRBV4-2 and TRBJ2-1; possibly TRBD1 or TRBD2 for D (6 bases each). Germline V gives CDR1 LGHNA, CDR2 YNFKEQ. The CDR3 is 17 amino acids. Trimming cost V 4 bases and J 0 bases, with 16 bases left between them. CDR3 nucleotides: TGTGCCAGCAGCCTCCAAGAGGGGGGTTCCTCCTACAATGAGCAGTTCTTC. It codes for CASSLQEGGSSYNEQFF.

On this clone itself: Other DNA sequences of this sample code for an identical CDR3. The chain is built from TRBV10-3 and TRBJ2-7; 8 bases fit TRBD1. Germline loops: CDR1 ENHRY, CDR2 SYGVKD. The CDR3 is made up of 14 amino acids. The J segment lost 2 bases and the V segment lost 4 bases, leaving 4 bases of the junction unmatched. The CDR3 region is CAISVGQETYEQYF. The CDR3 DNA follows: TGTGCCATCAGTGTGGGACAGGAGACCTACGAGCAGTACTTC.

The chain uses TRBV5-4 and TRBJ1-4; D not resolved. The V gene's germline CDR1 is SGHNT and CDR2 YYREEE (reference sequence). The V gene lost 1 base and the J gene lost 7 bases, with 14 bases spanning the gap. This CDR3 comprises 15 residues. Here the CDR3 reads CASSLKAPGGEKLFF. CDR3 sequence (DNA): TGTGCCAGCAGCTTGAAAGCCCCAGGCGGTGAAAAACTGTTTTTT.